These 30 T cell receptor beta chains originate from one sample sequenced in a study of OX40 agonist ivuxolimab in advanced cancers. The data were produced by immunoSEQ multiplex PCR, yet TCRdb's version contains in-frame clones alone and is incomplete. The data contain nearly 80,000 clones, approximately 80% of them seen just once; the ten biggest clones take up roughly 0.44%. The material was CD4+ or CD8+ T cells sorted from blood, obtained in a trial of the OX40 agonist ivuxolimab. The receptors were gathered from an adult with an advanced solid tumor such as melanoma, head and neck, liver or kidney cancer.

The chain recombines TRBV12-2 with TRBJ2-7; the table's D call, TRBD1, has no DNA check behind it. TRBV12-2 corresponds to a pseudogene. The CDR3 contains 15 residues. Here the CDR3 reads CASRLALGQVGEQYV. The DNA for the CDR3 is TGTGCAAGTCGCTTAGCGTTGGGACAGGTAGGCGAGCAGTACGTC.

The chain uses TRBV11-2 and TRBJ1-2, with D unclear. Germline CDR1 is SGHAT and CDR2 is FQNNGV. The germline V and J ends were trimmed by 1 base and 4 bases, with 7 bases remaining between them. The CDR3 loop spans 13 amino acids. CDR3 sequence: CASSLGETYGYTF. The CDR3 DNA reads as TGTGCCAGCAGCTTAGGAGAAACCTATGGCTACACCTTC.

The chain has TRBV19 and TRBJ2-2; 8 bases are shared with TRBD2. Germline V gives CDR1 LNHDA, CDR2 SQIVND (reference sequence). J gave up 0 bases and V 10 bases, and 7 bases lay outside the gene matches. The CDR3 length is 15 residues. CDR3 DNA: TGTGCCACTACGCGGGGGGCGGCGAACACCGGGGAGCTGTTTTTT. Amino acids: CATTRGAANTGELFF. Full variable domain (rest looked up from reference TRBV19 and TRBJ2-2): DGGITQSPKYLFRKEGQNVTLSCEQNLNHDAMYWYRQDPGQGLRLIYYSQIVNDFQKGDIAEGYSVSREKKESFPLTVTSAQKNPTAFYLCATTRGAANTGELFFGEGSRLTVL.

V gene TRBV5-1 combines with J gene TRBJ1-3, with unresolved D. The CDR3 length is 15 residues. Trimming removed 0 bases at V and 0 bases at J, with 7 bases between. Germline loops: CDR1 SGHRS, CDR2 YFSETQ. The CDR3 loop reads CASSLAASSGNTIYF. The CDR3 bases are TGCGCCAGCAGCTTGGCTGCCTCCTCTGGAAACACCATATATTTT. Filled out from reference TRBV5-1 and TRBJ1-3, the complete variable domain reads KAGVTQTPRYLIKTRGQQVTLSCSPISGHRSVSWYQQTPGQGLQFLFEYFSETQRNKGNFPGRFSGRQFSNSRSEMNVSTLELGDSALYLCASSLAASSGNTIYFGEGSWLTVV.

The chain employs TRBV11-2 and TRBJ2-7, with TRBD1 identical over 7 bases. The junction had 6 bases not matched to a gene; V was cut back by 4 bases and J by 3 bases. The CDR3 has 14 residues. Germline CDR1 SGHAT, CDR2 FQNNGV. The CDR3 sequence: CASSSSPGGYEQYF. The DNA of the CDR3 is TGTGCCAGCAGCTCCTCCCCAGGGGGCTACGAGCAGTACTTC.

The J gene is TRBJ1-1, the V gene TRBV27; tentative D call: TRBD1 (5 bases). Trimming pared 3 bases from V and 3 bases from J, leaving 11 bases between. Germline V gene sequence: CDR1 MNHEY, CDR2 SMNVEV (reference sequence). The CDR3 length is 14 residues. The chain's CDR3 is CASSFQGGYTEAFF. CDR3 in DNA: TGTGCCAGCAGTTTCCAGGGCGGGTACACTGAAGCTTTCTTT.

CDR3 bases: TGTGCCAGCAGCGTAGGGGCAGGGAGGAATCAGCCCCAGCATTTT. Amino acid sequence: CASSVGAGRNQPQHF. V is TRBV9 and J is TRBJ1-5; possibly TRBD1 for D (5 bases). Deletions cut 0 bases from V and 4 bases from J, with 11 bases between. The CDR3 sequence is 15 residues long. Per germline, CDR1 SGDLS and CDR2 YYNGEE. Full variable domain (outside the CDR3, taken from reference TRBV9 and TRBJ1-5): DSGVTQTPKHLITATGQRVTLRCSPRSGDLSVYWYQQSLDQGLQFLIQYYNGEERAKGNILERFSAQQFPDLHSELNLSSLELGDSALYFCASSVGAGRNQPQHFGDGTRLSIL.

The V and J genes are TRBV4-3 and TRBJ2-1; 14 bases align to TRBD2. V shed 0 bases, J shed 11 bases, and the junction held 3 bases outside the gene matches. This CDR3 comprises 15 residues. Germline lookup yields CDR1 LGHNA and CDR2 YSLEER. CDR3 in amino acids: CASSQEGTSGSKQFF. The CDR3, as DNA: TGCGCCAGCAGCCAAGAGGGGACTAGCGGGAGCAAGCAGTTCTTC.

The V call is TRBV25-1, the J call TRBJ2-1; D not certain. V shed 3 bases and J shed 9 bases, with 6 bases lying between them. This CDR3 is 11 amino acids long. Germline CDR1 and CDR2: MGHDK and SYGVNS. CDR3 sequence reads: CASSDWGEQFF. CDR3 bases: TGTGCCAGCAGTGACTGGGGTGAGCAGTTCTTC. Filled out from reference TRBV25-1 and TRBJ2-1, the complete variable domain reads EADIYQTPRYLVIGTGKKITLECSQTMGHDKMYWYQQDPGMELHLIHYSYGVNSTEKGDLSSESTVSRIRTEHFPLTLESARPSHTSQYLCASSDWGEQFFGPGTRLTVL.

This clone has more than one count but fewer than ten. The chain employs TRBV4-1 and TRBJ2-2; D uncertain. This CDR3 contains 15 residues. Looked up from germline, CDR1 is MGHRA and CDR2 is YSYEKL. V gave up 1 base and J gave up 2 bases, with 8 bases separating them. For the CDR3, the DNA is TGCGCCAGCAGCCAAGCCCGATTAAACACCGGGGAGCTGTTTTTT. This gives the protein CASSQARLNTGELFF.

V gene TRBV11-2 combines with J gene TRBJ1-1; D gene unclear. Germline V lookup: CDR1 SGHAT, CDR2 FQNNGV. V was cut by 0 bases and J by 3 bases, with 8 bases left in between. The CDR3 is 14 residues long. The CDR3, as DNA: TGTGCCAGCAGCTTAGATTGGGGTTACACTGAAGCTTTCTTT. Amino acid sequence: CASSLDWGYTEAFF. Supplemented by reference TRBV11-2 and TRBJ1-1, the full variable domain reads EAGVAQSPRYKIIEKRQSVAFWCNPISGHATLYWYQQILGQGPKLLIQFQNNGVVDDSQLPKDRFSAERLKGVDSTLKIQPAKLEDSAVYLCASSLDWGYTEAFFGQGTRLTVV.

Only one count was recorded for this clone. Here the CDR3 DNA reads TGTGCCAGCAGCTTAGTCGCTAGCAGATACACCGGGGAGCTGTTTTTT. Protein sequence: CASSLVASRYTGELFF. This rearrangement joins TRBV7-3 to TRBJ2-2, with D perhaps matching TRBD2 (5 bases). The CDR3 length is 16 residues. V gave up 2 bases and J gave up 3 bases, with 13 bases separating them. CDR1 and CDR2 from the germline V gene are SGHTA and FQGTGA. Full variable domain (outside the CDR3, taken from reference TRBV7-3 and TRBJ2-2): GAGVSQTPSNKVTEKGKYVELRCDPISGHTALYWYRQSLGQGPEFLIYFQGTGAADDSGLPNDRFFAVRPEGSVSTLKIQRTERGDSAVYLCASSLVASRYTGELFFGEGSRLTVL.

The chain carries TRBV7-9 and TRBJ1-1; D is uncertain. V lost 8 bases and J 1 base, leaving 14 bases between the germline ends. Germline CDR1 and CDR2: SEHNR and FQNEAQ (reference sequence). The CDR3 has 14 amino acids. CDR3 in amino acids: CASAPGGWNTEAFF. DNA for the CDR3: TGTGCCAGCGCCCCTGGTGGGTGGAACACTGAAGCTTTCTTT.

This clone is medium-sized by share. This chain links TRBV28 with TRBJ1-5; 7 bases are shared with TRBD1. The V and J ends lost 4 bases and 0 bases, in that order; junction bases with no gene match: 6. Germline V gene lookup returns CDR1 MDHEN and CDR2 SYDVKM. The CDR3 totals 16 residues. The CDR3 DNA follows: TGTGCCAGCAGTTCGACAGGGCTATATAGCAATCAGCCCCAGCATTTT. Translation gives CASSSTGLYSNQPQHF.

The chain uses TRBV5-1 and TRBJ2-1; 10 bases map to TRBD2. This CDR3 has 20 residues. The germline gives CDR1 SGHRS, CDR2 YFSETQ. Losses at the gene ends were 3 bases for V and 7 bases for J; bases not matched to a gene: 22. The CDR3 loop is CASSSWKPGLALKVGNEQFF. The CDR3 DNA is TGCGCCAGCAGCTCGTGGAAGCCGGGACTAGCGCTAAAGGTGGGGAATGAGCAGTTCTTC. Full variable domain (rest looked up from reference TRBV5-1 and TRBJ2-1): KAGVTQTPRYLIKTRGQQVTLSCSPISGHRSVSWYQQTPGQGLQFLFEYFSETQRNKGNFPGRFSGRQFSNSRSEMNVSTLELGDSALYLCASSSWKPGLALKVGNEQFFGPGTRLTVL.

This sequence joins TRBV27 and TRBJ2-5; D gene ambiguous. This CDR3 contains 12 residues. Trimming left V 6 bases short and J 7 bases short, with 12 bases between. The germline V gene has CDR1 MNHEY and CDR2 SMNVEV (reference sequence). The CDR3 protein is CASSLPSGTQYF. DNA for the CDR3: TGTGCCAGCAGCCTCCCTTCCGGGACCCAGTACTTC.

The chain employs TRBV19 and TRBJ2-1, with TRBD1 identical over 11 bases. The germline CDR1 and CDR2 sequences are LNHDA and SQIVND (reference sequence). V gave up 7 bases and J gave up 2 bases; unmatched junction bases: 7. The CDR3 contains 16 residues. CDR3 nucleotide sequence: TGTGCCAGTACCTTCGGGACAGGGGGACCCTACAATGAGCAGTTCTTC. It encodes CASTFGTGGPYNEQFF.

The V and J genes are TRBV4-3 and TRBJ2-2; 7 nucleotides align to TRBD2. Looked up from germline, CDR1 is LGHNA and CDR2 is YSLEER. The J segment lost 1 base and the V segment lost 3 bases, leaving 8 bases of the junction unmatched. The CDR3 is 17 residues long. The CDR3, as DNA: TGCGCCAGCAGCCATAATTTAGCGGGCCGGAACACCGGGGAGCTGTTTTTT. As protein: CASSHNLAGRNTGELFF.

The CDR3 DNA reads TGTGCCAGCAGCTCGCGGCCCGGGACCTCGCTTTATGGCTACACCTTC. It codes for CASSSRPGTSLYGYTF. The chain carries TRBV7-3 and TRBJ1-2, with a tentative D call TRBD1 (5 bases). The CDR3 consists of 16 residues. Per germline, CDR1 SGHTA and CDR2 FQGTGA. Trimming took 4 bases from V and 5 from J, leaving 20 bases between them.

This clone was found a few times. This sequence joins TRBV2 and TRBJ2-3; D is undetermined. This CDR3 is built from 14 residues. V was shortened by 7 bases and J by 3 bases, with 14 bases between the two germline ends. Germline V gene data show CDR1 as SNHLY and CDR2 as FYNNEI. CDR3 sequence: CASIRMVQTDTQYF. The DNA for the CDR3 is TGTGCCAGCATTAGGATGGTTCAGACAGATACGCAGTATTTT.

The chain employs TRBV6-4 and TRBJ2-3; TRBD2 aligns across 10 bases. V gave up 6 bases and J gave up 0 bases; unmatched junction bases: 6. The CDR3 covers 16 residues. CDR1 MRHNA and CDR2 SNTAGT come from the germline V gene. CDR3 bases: TGTGCCAGCAGCCGCGGACTAGCGGCCAGCACAGATACGCAGTATTTT. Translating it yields CASSRGLAASTDTQYF.

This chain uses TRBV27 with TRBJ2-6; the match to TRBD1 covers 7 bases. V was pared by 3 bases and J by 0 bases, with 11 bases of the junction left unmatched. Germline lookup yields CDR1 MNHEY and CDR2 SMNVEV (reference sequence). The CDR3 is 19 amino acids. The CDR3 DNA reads TGTGCCAGCAGTTTTTACGGGGACAGACACGTCTCTGGGGCCAACGTCCTGACTTTC. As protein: CASSFYGDRHVSGANVLTF.

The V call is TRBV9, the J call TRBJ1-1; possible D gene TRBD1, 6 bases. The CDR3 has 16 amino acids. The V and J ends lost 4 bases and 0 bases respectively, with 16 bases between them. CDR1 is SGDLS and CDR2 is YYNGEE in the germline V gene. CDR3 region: CASSNLLQGLNTEAFF. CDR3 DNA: TGTGCCAGCAGCAATCTACTACAGGGCCTGAACACTGAAGCTTTCTTT.

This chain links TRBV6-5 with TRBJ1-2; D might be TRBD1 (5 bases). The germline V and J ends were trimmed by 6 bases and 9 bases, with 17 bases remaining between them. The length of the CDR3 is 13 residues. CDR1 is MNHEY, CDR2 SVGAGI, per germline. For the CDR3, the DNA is TGTGCCAGCAGCATCCCGGGGGGACTTAGCTACACCTTC. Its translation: CASSIPGGLSYTF.

CDR3 nucleotide sequence: TGTGCCAGCAGCCCCACGGCGGGGGCCCAAGAGACCCAGTACTTC. Residues: CASSPTAGAQETQYF. The chain employs TRBV9 and TRBJ2-5, with a weak D call TRBD2 (7 bases). CDR3 size: 15 residues. V gave up 4 bases and J gave up 1 base, with 14 bases separating them. Germline CDR1 SGDLS, CDR2 YYNGEE.

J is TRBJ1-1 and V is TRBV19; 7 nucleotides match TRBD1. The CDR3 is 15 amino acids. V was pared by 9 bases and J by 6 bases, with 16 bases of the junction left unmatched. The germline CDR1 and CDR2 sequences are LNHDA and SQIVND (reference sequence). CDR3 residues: CASNAASQGVSEAFF. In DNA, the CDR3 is TGTGCCAGCAATGCCGCCTCCCAGGGGGTTTCTGAAGCTTTCTTT.

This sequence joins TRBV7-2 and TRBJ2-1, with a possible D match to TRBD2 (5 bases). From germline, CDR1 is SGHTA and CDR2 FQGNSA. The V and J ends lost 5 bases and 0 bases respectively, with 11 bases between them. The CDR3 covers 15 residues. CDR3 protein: CASSVGRDSYNEQFF. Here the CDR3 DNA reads TGTGCCAGCAGCGTCGGACGGGACTCCTACAATGAGCAGTTCTTC.

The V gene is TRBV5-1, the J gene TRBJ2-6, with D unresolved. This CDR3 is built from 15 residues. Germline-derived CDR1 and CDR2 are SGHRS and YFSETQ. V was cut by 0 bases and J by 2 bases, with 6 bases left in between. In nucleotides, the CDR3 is TGCGCCAGCAGCTTGGAAGTTCCTGGGGCCAACGTCCTGACTTTC. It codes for CASSLEVPGANVLTF.

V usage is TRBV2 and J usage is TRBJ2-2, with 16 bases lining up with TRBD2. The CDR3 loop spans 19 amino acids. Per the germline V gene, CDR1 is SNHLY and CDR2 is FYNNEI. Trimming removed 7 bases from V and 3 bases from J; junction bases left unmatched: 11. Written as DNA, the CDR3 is TGTGCCAGCACTCGCCCGGGACTAGCGGGAGGGCCGCACACCGGGGAGCTGTTTTTT. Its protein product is CASTRPGLAGGPHTGELFF.

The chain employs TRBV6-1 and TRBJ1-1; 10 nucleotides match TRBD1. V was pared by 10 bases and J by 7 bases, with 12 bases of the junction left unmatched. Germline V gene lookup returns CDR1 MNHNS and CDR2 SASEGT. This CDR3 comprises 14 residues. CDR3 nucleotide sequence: TGTGCCACCCTCGGGGACAGGGGACCCAATGAAGCTTTCTTT. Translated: CATLGDRGPNEAFF.